This TCR beta chain is drawn from a study of cytomegalovirus exposure and HLA in healthy donors. Study-level results: Investigators reported 150 to 200 TCR beta chains as tied to cytomegalovirus. In a later analysis, compared with equally common non-associated chains, HLA-associated beta chains were more expanded. Relative to the roughly 690-donor mean, N-insertions were reportedly fewer in an Asian-associated ancestry cluster in a later analysis. With further analysis later on, most CMV-associated TCR beta chains appeared HLA-restricted.

Primers: 60 Vbeta forward and 13 Jbeta reverse. Data came from immunoSEQ multiplex PCR; TCRdb stores just in-frame clones and leaves some out. The table lists 100,000 or so clones, about three quarters of them singletons. On this clone: Its antigen remains unidentified. At the DNA level, this CDR3 is encoded by other sequences in the same sample as well.

Sequenced material: PBMCs. This receptor was taken from a man aged 25-45 years in good health and CMV-seropositive.

The CDR3, as DNA: TGTGCCAGCAGCTTAGCGGCGGGGAGGGGAACCGGGGAGCTGTTTTTT. This encodes CASSLAAGRGTGELFF. This chain connects TRBV7-2 to TRBJ2-2; 7 nucleotides match TRBD2. The CDR3 loop spans 16 amino acids. Germline loops: CDR1 SGHTA, CDR2 FQGNSA. The junction had 6 bases not matched to a gene; V was cut back by 0 bases and J by 5 bases.